The 29 T cell receptor beta chains in this list originate from one sample, sequenced in a study of cytomegalovirus exposure and HLA in healthy donors. 60 Vbeta and 13 Jbeta primers were used in PCR. Using immunoSEQ multiplex PCR, the repertoire was profiled, and TCRdb retains in-frame clones only, with some absent. The table includes a few hundred thousand clones, approximately 84% detected once. Sequenced material: PBMCs. These receptor sequences come from a woman in her forties in good health and CMV-seronegative.

The chain carries TRBV5-1 and TRBJ2-7, with D tentatively TRBD1 (5 bases). Per the germline V gene, CDR1 is SGHRS and CDR2 is YFSETQ. CDR3 size: 14 residues. Trimming cost V 0 bases and J 5 bases, with 12 bases left between them. CDR3 sequence reads: CASSLEGPRDEQYF. The CDR3 nucleotides are TGCGCCAGCAGCTTGGAGGGGCCCAGGGACGAGCAGTACTTC.

The chain couples TRBV4-2 to TRBJ2-3; no clear D. The length of the CDR3 is 17 residues. Between the trimmed V and J ends, which lost 0 bases and 6 bases, there was a span of 19 bases. Germline V gives CDR1 LGHNA, CDR2 YNFKEQ. The CDR3, as DNA: TGTGCCAGCAGCCAAGACCCCTTGGGCCAAACCGGTGATACGCAGTATTTT. This gives the protein CASSQDPLGQTGDTQYF.

The chain recombines TRBV4-1 with TRBJ1-2, with D unresolved. CDR1 is MGHRA, CDR2 YSYEKL, per germline. Trimming took 0 bases from V and 7 from J, leaving 9 bases between them. This CDR3 spans 13 amino acids. The DNA of the CDR3 is TGCGCCAGCAGCCAAGATAGAGCGAGTGGCTACACCTTC. This sequence encodes CASSQDRASGYTF.

The chain has TRBV29-1 and TRBJ2-7; D gene unclear. The germline gives CDR1 SQVTM, CDR2 ANQGSEA. V dropped 5 bases and J dropped 6 bases, with 8 bases sitting between them. The length of the CDR3 is 10 residues. Here the CDR3 DNA reads TGCAGCGTTCTATCAGGCGAGCAGTACTTC. This gives the protein CSVLSGEQYF.

A single count supports this clone. The chain links TRBV7-2 to TRBJ2-5; the D gene is possibly TRBD2 (6 bases). CDR1 and CDR2 (germline): SGHTA, FQGNSA. The CDR3 sequence is 15 residues long. V lost 2 bases to trimming and J lost 1 base, with 11 bases between them. In nucleotides, the CDR3 is TGTGCCAGCAGCTTAATGGGAGGTCTCCAAGAGACCCAGTACTTC. It codes for CASSLMGGLQETQYF. The whole variable domain, remainder taken from reference TRBV7-2 and TRBJ2-5, is GAGVSQSPSNKVTEKGKDVELRCDPISGHTALYWYRQSLGQGLEFLIYFQGNSAPDKSGLPSDRFSAERTGGSVSTLTIQRTQQEDSAVYLCASSLMGGLQETQYFGPGTRLLVL.

The chain carries TRBV19 and TRBJ1-1, with 7 bases that match TRBD1. Germline V gene sequence: CDR1 LNHDA, CDR2 SQIVND (reference sequence). V shed 4 bases and J 3 bases; nucleotides not matched to a gene: 5. This CDR3 has 14 amino acids. The CDR3 DNA follows: TGTGCCAGTAGTACCCAGGGACAGCACACTGAAGCTTTCTTT. This encodes CASSTQGQHTEAFF.

This rearrangement joins TRBV4-2 to TRBJ2-3; TRBD2 matches at 10 bases. J gave up 6 bases and V 1 base, and 7 bases lay outside the gene matches. This CDR3 has 16 amino acids. CDR1 is LGHNA and CDR2 is YNFKEQ in the germline V gene. The DNA of the CDR3 is TGTGCCAGCAGCCAAGGGGAAGCGGGGGGGCCGGATACGCAGTATTTT. Translated, it gives CASSQGEAGGPDTQYF.

The chain recombines TRBV7-3 with TRBJ2-7; D is possibly TRBD1 (6 bases). Deletions cut 6 bases from V and 0 bases from J, with 21 bases between. The CDR3 has 17 residues. Germline CDR1 reads SGHTA; CDR2 reads FQGTGA. The CDR3 DNA is TGTGCCAGCAGACGTCCTCCGGGACAATGGTCCTCCTACGAGCAGTACTTC. Encoded protein: CASRRPPGQWSSYEQYF.

This clone turned up a few times. This chain connects TRBV5-5 to TRBJ1-1; 7 bases are a match to TRBD1. Germline-derived CDR1 and CDR2 are SGHKS and YYEKEE (reference sequence). J gave up 13 bases and V 3 bases, and 12 bases lay outside the gene matches. This CDR3 contains 13 residues. The CDR3 coding sequence is TGTGCCAGCAGCTCCTCCCTCGACAGGGAGGTTTTCTTT. This codes for CASSSSLDREVFF.

The rearrangement uses TRBV9 and TRBJ1-2; weak D call: TRBD1 (6 bases). This CDR3 is built from 14 residues. Trimming cost V 4 bases and J 8 bases, with 18 bases left between them. Germline V gene lookup returns CDR1 SGDLS and CDR2 YYNGEE. Written as DNA, the CDR3 is TGTGCCAGCAGCCCCACAGGGTCGAAGGGCGGCTACACCTTC. This codes for CASSPTGSKGGYTF.

The chain joins TRBV9 to TRBJ2-1; possibly TRBD1 for D (6 bases). The V and J ends lost 0 bases and 1 base respectively, with 8 bases between them. The CDR3 extends over 15 amino acids. Looked up from germline, CDR1 is SGDLS and CDR2 is YYNGEE. Here the CDR3 reads CASSVAGASYNEQFF. The CDR3 DNA reads TGTGCCAGCAGCGTAGCAGGGGCTTCCTACAATGAGCAGTTCTTC.

This chain links TRBV5-4 with TRBJ2-1; no definite D call. The CDR3 has 16 amino acids. Deletions cut 4 bases from V and 0 bases from J, with 14 bases between. CDR1 is SGHNT, CDR2 YYREEE, per germline (reference sequence). The CDR3 nucleotides read TGTGCCAGCAGCGCGAAGCTGCTTAGCTCCTACAATGAGCAGTTCTTC. Translating gives CASSAKLLSSYNEQFF. Using reference TRBV5-4 and TRBJ2-1 for the parts outside the CDR3, the full variable domain is ETGVTQSPTHLIKTRGQQVTLRCSSQSGHNTVSWYQQALGQGPQFIFQYYREEENGRGNFPPRFSGLQFPNYSSELNVNALELDDSALYLCASSAKLLSSYNEQFFGPGTRLTVL.

The chain carries TRBV7-9 and TRBJ2-2; TRBD1 matches 7 bases. Germline CDR1 reads SEHNR; CDR2 reads FQNEAQ (reference sequence). V gave up 5 bases and J gave up 1 base; unmatched junction bases: 13. CDR3 length equals 18 residues. This CDR3 reads CASSGPRDRRQNTGELFF. CDR3 sequence (DNA): TGTGCCAGCAGCGGACCCCGGGACAGACGGCAGAACACCGGGGAGCTGTTTTTT.

The rearrangement links TRBV7-3 to TRBJ2-5, with 7 bases lining up with TRBD1. The V gene end was trimmed by 0 bases and the J gene end by 7 bases; junction bases not matched to a gene: 5. The CDR3 covers 14 residues. CDR1 and CDR2 (germline): SGHTA, FQGTGA. The CDR3 loop reads CASSLTGGPGTQYF. CDR3 sequence (DNA): TGTGCCAGCAGCTTAACAGGGGGCCCGGGGACCCAGTACTTC.

This clone was picked up one time. The V call is TRBV5-1, the J call TRBJ2-5; 11 bases fit TRBD2. Trimming cost V 0 bases and J 2 bases; bases outside gene matches: 9. The germline V gene encodes CDR1 SGHRS and CDR2 YFSETQ. The CDR3 covers 18 residues. CDR3 bases: TGCGCCAGCAGCTTGGCTGGGACTAGCGGAGGGGGGCAAGAGACCCAGTACTTC. It specifies CASSLAGTSGGGQETQYF.

The CDR3: CASSLVGGLSSVEAFF. CDR3 in DNA: TGCGCCAGCAGCTTGGTCGGGGGGTTGAGTTCGGTTGAAGCTTTCTTT. The rearrangement uses TRBV5-1 and TRBJ1-1, with D possibly TRBD1 on 5 matching bases. Trimming shortened V by 0 bases and J by 7 bases, and 19 bases separated the two germline ends. Looked up from germline, CDR1 is SGHRS and CDR2 is YFSETQ. The CDR3 runs 16 residues.

The rearrangement links TRBV19 to TRBJ1-3, with D possibly being TRBD1 (5 bases). Trimming stripped 4 bases from V and 3 bases from J, with 16 bases between. The CDR3 is 16 amino acids. CDR1 is LNHDA, CDR2 SQIVND, per germline (reference sequence). This CDR3 reads CASSNRGTSFGNTIYF. CDR3 sequence (DNA): TGTGCCAGTAGTAACCGCGGGACCTCTTTTGGAAACACCATATATTTT.

This chain uses TRBV5-4 with TRBJ2-2, with a tentative D call TRBD2 (6 bases). V lost 4 bases and J 3 bases, leaving 19 bases between the germline ends. Germline V CDR1 and CDR2: SGHNT, YYREEE (reference sequence). This CDR3 is 17 amino acids long. The DNA for the CDR3 is TGTGCCAGCAGCCAAATAGACCTGCCGGGGGACACCGGGGAGCTGTTTTTT. Its translation: CASSQIDLPGDTGELFF.

This chain joins TRBV5-4 and TRBJ1-2; D is perhaps TRBD1 (5 bases). CDR3 length: 13 amino acids. CDR1 SGHNT and CDR2 YYREEE come from the germline V gene (reference sequence). V shed 0 bases and J shed 7 bases, with 10 bases lying between them. As DNA, the CDR3 is TGTGCCAGCAGCTTGGGGGGGGAACGTGGCTACACCTTC. It is translated as CASSLGGERGYTF.

The rearrangement joins TRBV7-2 to TRBJ2-1, with 7 bases lining up with TRBD2. Germline loops: CDR1 SGHTA, CDR2 FQGNSA. CDR3 size: 16 residues. Trimming removed 0 bases from V and 5 bases from J; junction bases left unmatched: 7. The CDR3 DNA sequence: TGTGCCAGCAGCTTAGCGGCTCTAGCGGCCAACAATGAGCAGTTCTTC. This translates into CASSLAALAANNEQFF.

This clone was detected once. V is TRBV25-1 and J is TRBJ1-2; 7 bases line up with TRBD1. Germline values: CDR1 MGHDK, CDR2 SYGVNS. Trimming cost V 3 bases and J 7 bases; bases outside gene matches: 20. The CDR3 length is 18 residues. The CDR3 spells CASSEPLGQPLGNGGYTF. Written as DNA, the CDR3 is TGTGCCAGCAGTGAGCCCCTGGGACAGCCACTGGGTAATGGTGGCTACACCTTC.

This clone has just a few counts. The chain is built from TRBV5-8 and TRBJ1-1; D is possibly TRBD1 (5 bases). The V end was cut by 3 bases, the J end by 11 bases, with 14 bases between. Germline CDR1 SGHTS, CDR2 YDEGEE. This CDR3 contains 12 residues. The CDR3 DNA reads TGTGCCAGCAGCTATTCAGGGATCAGGGCTTTCTTT. Translation gives CASSYSGIRAFF. The full variable domain, with the rest looked up from reference TRBV5-8 and TRBJ1-1, is EAGVTQSPTHLIKTRGQQATLRCSPISGHTSVYWYQQALGLGLQFLLWYDEGEERNRGNFPPRFSGRQFPNYSSELNVNALELEDSALYLCASSYSGIRAFFGQGTRLTVV.

The chain links TRBV18 to TRBJ2-7, with 10 bases that match TRBD1. The CDR3 length is 14 residues. In germline, CDR1 is KGHSH, CDR2 LQKENI. V lost 4 bases to trimming and J lost 5 bases; unmatched junction nucleotides: 5. The CDR3 DNA reads TGTGCCAGCTCACTGGGACAGGGGTATGACGAGCAGTACTTC. It codes for CASSLGQGYDEQYF.

V usage is TRBV5-1 and J usage is TRBJ2-5; D is perhaps TRBD1 (5 bases). CDR1 SGHRS and CDR2 YFSETQ come from the germline V gene. V lost 1 base to trimming and J lost 0 bases, with 10 bases between them. This CDR3 is built from 15 residues. The CDR3 region has the DNA TGCGCCAGCAGCTTGATGTGGGGCAACCAAGAGACCCAGTACTTC. This translates into CASSLMWGNQETQYF.

This chain uses TRBV11-2 with TRBJ2-7; a possible D gene is TRBD2 (8 bases). V gave up 5 bases and J gave up 9 bases, with 26 bases separating them. The CDR3 contains 16 residues. The germline V gene has CDR1 SGHAT and CDR2 FQNNGV. CDR3 residues: CASSPTGSGTVLGQYF. The CDR3 region has the DNA TGTGCCAGCAGCCCGACGGGTAGCGGGACAGTTCTTGGGCAGTACTTC.

The genes are TRBV19 and TRBJ1-2, with D possibly being TRBD1 (5 bases). The germline CDR1 and CDR2 sequences are LNHDA and SQIVND (reference sequence). V was cut by 6 bases and J by 11 bases, with 22 bases left in between. CDR3 length equals 14 residues. The CDR3, as DNA: TGTGCCAGTAGCGTGGGAGGGGCTCGGATGGGGTACACCTTC. Translating gives CASSVGGARMGYTF.

The table lists this clone with a count of one. V usage is TRBV2 and J usage is TRBJ2-2; D is perhaps TRBD1 (5 bases). The germline gives CDR1 SNHLY, CDR2 FYNNEI. CDR3 size: 14 residues. V gave up 6 bases and J gave up 4 bases, with 12 bases separating them. CDR3 sequence (DNA): TGTGCCAGCAGCTCAGGGTTGGGCACCGGGGAGCTGTTTTTT. Protein: CASSSGLGTGELFF.

The DNA for the CDR3 is TGTGCCAGCAGCCCCCGAATGGACAGGGGGGATACCGGGGAGCTGTTTTTT. It encodes CASSPRMDRGDTGELFF. This rearrangement joins TRBV7-3 to TRBJ2-2, with 10 bases identical to TRBD1. The CDR3 has 17 residues. Germline V gives CDR1 SGHTA, CDR2 FQGTGA. J gave up 5 bases and V 5 bases, and 11 bases lay outside the gene matches.

The genes are TRBV5-1 and TRBJ2-7, with TRBD1 matching over 9 bases. This CDR3 contains 14 residues. J lost 3 bases, V lost 9 bases, and 10 bases had no gene match. CDR1 is SGHRS, CDR2 YFSETQ, per germline. The CDR3 reads CANKQGQGNYEQYF. CDR3 coding DNA: TGCGCCAACAAGCAGGGACAGGGAAACTACGAGCAGTACTTC.